This T cell receptor beta chain was found in a study of T-cell reconstitution after alpha-beta-depleted transplantation in children. Regarding this clonotype: The antigen remains unidentified.

TCRbeta library construction was performed incorporating unique molecular identifiers. TCRdb redid the calling of the PCR reads with MiXCR, one entry per CDR3 protein. There are approximately 220,000 distinct CDR3 sequences in the sample; 17% occur only once, and roughly two fifths lies in the top ten. General study findings and limits: Hyperexpanded clones declined; after one year, newly produced T cells mostly supplied diversity.

The CDR3 totals 15 residues. J lost 3 bases, V lost 1 base, and 3 bases had no gene match. Germline lookup yields CDR1 LGHNA and CDR2 YSLEER. The chain couples TRBV4-3 to TRBJ2-5; 9 bases fit TRBD2. The sequence was obtained from a male patient aged 2-15 years who had a stem cell transplant for acute lymphoblastic leukemia, so the T cells may come from the graft donor. Specimen: PBMCs, mostly from graft donor cells, collected 360 days after TCRalphabeta/CD19-depleted stem cell transplant. The CDR3 region has the DNA TGCGCCAGCAGCCAAGTCGCGGGGGGGAAAGAGACCCAGTACTTC. This gives the protein CASSQVAGGKETQYF.